This entry lists 16 T cell receptor beta chains sequenced from one sample in a study of shared clonotypes between healthy human individuals. Produced via immunoSEQ multiplex PCR; TCRdb's table is partial and in-frame only. The table includes about 1.5 million clones, roughly 96% detected once. Sequenced: naive CD4+ T cells sorted from blood. The subset here: CD45RA+ positively selected. The receptors shown here come from a man aged 30-40 years in good health.

The chain joins TRBV30 to TRBJ2-7; TRBD2 agrees at 9 bases. Germline loops: CDR1 GTSNPN, CDR2 SVGIG (reference sequence). J gave up 7 bases and V 3 bases, and 19 bases lay outside the gene matches. This CDR3 spans 17 amino acids. CDR3 amino acids: CAWRYRRLADERGEQYF. The CDR3 DNA follows: TGTGCCTGGAGGTATCGGAGACTAGCGGACGAAAGGGGAGAGCAGTACTTC.

About this clone: Other DNA sequences in the same sample also yield this CDR3. J is TRBJ2-3 and V is TRBV5-1; unclear D gene. Trimming took 0 bases from V and 2 from J, leaving 7 bases between them. This CDR3 is built from 14 residues. CDR1 is SGHRS, CDR2 YFSETQ, per germline. For the CDR3, the DNA is TGCGCCAGCAGCTTGGTCCAGTCCACAGATACGCAGTATTTT. Amino acids: CASSLVQSTDTQYF.

Points on this clone: Within the sample, other DNA sequences also encode this same CDR3. The chain carries TRBV7-2 and TRBJ2-7; D is possibly TRBD2 (5 bases). There are 15 residues in the CDR3. The germline CDR1 and CDR2 sequences are SGHTA and FQGNSA. Trimming removed 1 base at V and 0 bases at J, with 10 bases between. The CDR3 DNA sequence: TGTGCCAGCAGCTTAGGAAGCGGCTTCTCCTACGAGCAGTACTTC. Its protein is CASSLGSGFSYEQYF.

The chain employs TRBV10-3 and TRBJ2-1; no clear D. Between the trimmed V and J ends, which lost 6 bases and 4 bases, there was a span of 13 bases. CDR3 size: 14 residues. CDR1 and CDR2 (germline): ENHRY, SYGVKD. CDR3 nucleotide sequence: TGTGCCATCAGGGCAACAGAAGATTACAATGAGCAGTTCTTC. Translating gives CAIRATEDYNEQFF.

In DNA, the CDR3 is TGTGCCGCAACCCCGACCGGAGCTTGGTCCTACGAGCAGTACTTC. It is translated as CAATPTGAWSYEQYF. The rearrangement links TRBV6-5 to TRBJ2-7, with unresolved D. V was trimmed by 11 bases and J by 1 base, leaving 21 bases between them. CDR1 MNHEY and CDR2 SVGAGI come from the germline V gene. The CDR3 loop spans 15 amino acids.

This clone has a single count. Other DNA sequences in this sample translate to the same CDR3. The V gene is TRBV7-6, the J gene TRBJ2-3; 10 nucleotides agree with TRBD2. This CDR3 has 16 residues. Unmatched junction bases numbered 4, after V lost 1 base and J lost 3 bases. In germline, CDR1 is SGHVS, CDR2 FNYEAQ. The CDR3 protein is CASSLGSSGRTDTQYF. In nucleotides, the CDR3 is TGTGCCAGCAGCTTAGGCTCTAGCGGGAGAACAGATACGCAGTATTTT.

In its sample, this clone was seen a few times. J is TRBJ2-7 and V is TRBV15; the D is unclear. This CDR3 region has 14 residues. CDR1 LNHNV and CDR2 YYDKDF come from the germline V gene (reference sequence). Trimming removed 0 bases from V and 3 bases from J, with 9 bases in between. CDR3: CATSRDAASYEQYF. CDR3 in DNA: TGTGCCACCAGCAGAGATGCAGCGAGCTACGAGCAGTACTTC.

This sequence joins TRBV28 and TRBJ2-5; D not certain. This CDR3 has 13 residues. The V gene lost 3 bases and the J gene lost 5 bases, with 10 bases spanning the gap. Germline CDR1 reads MDHEN; CDR2 reads SYDVKM. CDR3 protein: CASSFYDRETQYF. The CDR3, as DNA: TGTGCCAGCAGTTTCTACGATCGTGAGACCCAGTACTTC.

V is TRBV25-1 and J is TRBJ1-2; D is perhaps TRBD1 (5 bases). CDR1 and CDR2 from the germline V gene are MGHDK and SYGVNS. Trimming cost V 3 bases and J 6 bases, with 14 bases left between them. The CDR3 has 14 amino acids. DNA of the CDR3: TGTGCCAGCAGTGATGTCATGGGGCGAGATGGCTACACCTTC. Protein sequence: CASSDVMGRDGYTF.

J is TRBJ2-7 and V is TRBV19; 10 bases are shared with TRBD1. Germline loops: CDR1 LNHDA, CDR2 SQIVND (reference sequence). With 7 bases clipped from V and 6 bases from J, the junction kept 9 bases outside the gene matches. The CDR3 spans 14 residues. CDR3 DNA sequence: TGTGCCAGTAAGGAGGGGACAGGGGTCGGCGAGCAGTACTTC. It codes for CASKEGTGVGEQYF.

The chain has TRBV6-5 and TRBJ1-2; tentatively, D is TRBD1 (5 bases). V was clipped by 2 bases and J by 1 base, with 14 bases between them. Germline V lookup: CDR1 MNHEY, CDR2 SVGAGI. This CDR3 comprises 16 residues. DNA of the CDR3: TGTGCCAGCAGTTACGTTCGGGGCCGATATAACTATGGCTACACCTTC. Encoded protein: CASSYVRGRYNYGYTF.

The J gene is TRBJ2-4, the V gene TRBV5-8; D remains ambiguous. V dropped 4 bases and J dropped 9 bases, with 14 bases sitting between them. Looked up from germline, CDR1 is SGHTS and CDR2 is YDEGEE. The CDR3 totals 13 residues. For the CDR3, the DNA is TGTGCCAGCAGCCCATCCTTCCTTACCATTCAGTACTTC. Protein product: CASSPSFLTIQYF. Together with reference TRBV5-8 and TRBJ2-4, the CDR3 gives the full variable domain: EAGVTQSPTHLIKTRGQQATLRCSPISGHTSVYWYQQALGLGLQFLLWYDEGEERNRGNFPPRFSGRQFPNYSSELNVNALELEDSALYLCASSPSFLTIQYFGAGTRLSVL.

A note on this clone: This sample includes further DNA sequences coding for the same CDR3. This chain uses TRBV7-9 with TRBJ2-5, with D perhaps TRBD2 (6 bases). Trimming left V 0 bases short and J 5 bases short, with 10 bases between. The length of the CDR3 is 14 residues. Per germline, CDR1 SEHNR and CDR2 FQNEAQ (reference sequence). DNA of the CDR3: TGTGCCAGCAGCTTAGCGGGAGGCGGGGAGACCCAGTACTTC. The encoded protein is CASSLAGGGETQYF.

The chain has TRBV18 and TRBJ2-1; 7 positions agree with TRBD1. The V gene end was trimmed by 1 base and the J gene end by 12 bases; junction bases not matched to a gene: 12. Germline CDR1 KGHSH, CDR2 LQKENI. There are 15 residues in the CDR3. The CDR3 bases are TGTGCCAGCTCACCACTCTTTCAAGACAGGGCTTGGCAGTTCTTC. Protein product: CASSPLFQDRAWQFF.

This chain joins TRBV6-5 and TRBJ2-7, with D possibly TRBD2 on 6 matching bases. CDR1 and CDR2 from the germline V gene are MNHEY and SVGAGI. The CDR3 is 14 residues long. Trimming cost V 2 bases and J 5 bases, with 13 bases left between them. This CDR3 reads CASSYVTSLHEQYF. CDR3 coding DNA: TGTGCCAGCAGTTACGTTACTAGCCTCCACGAGCAGTACTTC.

This clone has more than one count but fewer than ten. The chain couples TRBV7-3 to TRBJ2-2; D is undetermined. V lost 2 bases and J 5 bases, leaving 9 bases between the germline ends. The CDR3 extends over 14 amino acids. Per the germline V gene, CDR1 is SGHTA and CDR2 is FQGTGA. The CDR3 DNA reads as TGTGCCAGCAGCTTAGATGGCACTACCGGGGAGCTGTTTTTT. Translated, it gives CASSLDGTTGELFF. The full variable domain, completed using reference TRBV7-3 and TRBJ2-2, is GAGVSQTPSNKVTEKGKYVELRCDPISGHTALYWYRQSLGQGPEFLIYFQGTGAADDSGLPNDRFFAVRPEGSVSTLKIQRTERGDSAVYLCASSLDGTTGELFFGEGSRLTVL.